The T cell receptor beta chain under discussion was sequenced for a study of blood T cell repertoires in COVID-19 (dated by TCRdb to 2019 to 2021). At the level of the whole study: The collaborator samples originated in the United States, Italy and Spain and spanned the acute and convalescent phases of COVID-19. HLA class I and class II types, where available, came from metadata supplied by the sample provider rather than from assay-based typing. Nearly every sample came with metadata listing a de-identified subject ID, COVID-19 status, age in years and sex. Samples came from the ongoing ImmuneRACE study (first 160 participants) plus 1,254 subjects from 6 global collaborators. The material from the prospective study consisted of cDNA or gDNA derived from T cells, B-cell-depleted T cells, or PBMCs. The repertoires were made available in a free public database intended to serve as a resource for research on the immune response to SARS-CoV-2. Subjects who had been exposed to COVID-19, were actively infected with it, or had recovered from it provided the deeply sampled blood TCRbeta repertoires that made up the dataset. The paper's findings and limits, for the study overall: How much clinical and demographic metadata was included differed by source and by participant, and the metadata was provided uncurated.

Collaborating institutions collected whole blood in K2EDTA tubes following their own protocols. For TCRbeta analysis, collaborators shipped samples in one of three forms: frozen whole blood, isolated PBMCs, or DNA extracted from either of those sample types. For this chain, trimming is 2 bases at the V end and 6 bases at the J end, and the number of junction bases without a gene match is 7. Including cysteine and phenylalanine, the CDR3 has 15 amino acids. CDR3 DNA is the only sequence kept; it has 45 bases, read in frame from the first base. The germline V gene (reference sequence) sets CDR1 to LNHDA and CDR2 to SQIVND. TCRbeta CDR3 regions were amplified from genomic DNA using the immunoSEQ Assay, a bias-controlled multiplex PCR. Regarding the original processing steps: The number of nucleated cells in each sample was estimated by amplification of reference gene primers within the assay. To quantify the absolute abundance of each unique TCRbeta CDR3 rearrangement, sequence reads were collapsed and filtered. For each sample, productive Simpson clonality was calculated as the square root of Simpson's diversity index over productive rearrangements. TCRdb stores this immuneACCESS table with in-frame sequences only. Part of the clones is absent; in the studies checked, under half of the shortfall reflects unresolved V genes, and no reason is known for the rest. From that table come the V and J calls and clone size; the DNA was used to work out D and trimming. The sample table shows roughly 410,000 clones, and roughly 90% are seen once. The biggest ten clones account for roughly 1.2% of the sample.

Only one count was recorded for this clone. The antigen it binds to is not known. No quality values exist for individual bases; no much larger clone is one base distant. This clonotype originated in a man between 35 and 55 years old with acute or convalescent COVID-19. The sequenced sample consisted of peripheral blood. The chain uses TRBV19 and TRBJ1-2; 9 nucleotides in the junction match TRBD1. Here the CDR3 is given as CASSIHDRGTDGYTF. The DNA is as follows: TGTGCCAGTAGTATACACGACAGGGGGACCGATGGCTACACCTTC.